A single T cell receptor (beta chain) is shown here with its context. At least ten counts were recorded for this clonotype. Which antigen it targets is not known. No much larger clonotype is one base removed from it; base qualities were not supplied. Sequencing was performed on an Illumina HiSeq 2500. TCR beta libraries were prepared by quantitative 5'-RACE with molecular barcodes. The study's own analysis went as follows. To identify disease-linked TCR variants, a new computational method was used, one built on a probabilistic model of VDJ rearrangement. TCRdb's own reprocessing of the public reads used fastp at Q25 and MiXCR and kept productive beta chains. Merged by CDR3 protein, the rows form single entries marked with the most common genes and DNA. TCRdb, not the original authors, processed these V and J calls. Recorded for this sample are approximately 540,000 distinct CDR3 sequences; over 9.5% of them occurred a single time. The ten most abundant clones make up approximately 6.3% of the sample.

CDR1 KGHDR and CDR2 SFDVKD were looked up in the germline V gene. The CDR3 starts with the cysteine, ends with the phenylalanine, and has 13 residues. Of the read, only the CDR3 DNA is kept; its 39 bases are in frame from base 1. Deletion took 8 bases off V and 1 base off J, with a span of 10 bases between the germline ends. This record comes from a study of CD8 T cells in ankylosing spondylitis (TCRdb year 2017). With respect to the entire study: To find TCR variants linked to disease, the study profiled T cell receptor beta repertoires in ankylosing spondylitis patients and healthy donors. In total, the full study cohort was made up of about 110 healthy donors and 20 to 25 ankylosing spondylitis patients. Peripheral blood was sampled, and synovial fluid was also collected from ankylosing spondylitis patients.

What the study reported, not specific to this receptor: The disease-linked clones were reported as significantly enriched in matched synovial fluid samples from ankylosing spondylitis patients. The disease-linked clones showed a CD8+ phenotype and occurred at relatively low frequencies in peripheral blood. Some of the motif variants had been reported before in the synovial fluid and blood of reactive arthritis patients, a finding that suggests common disease-initiation mechanisms. A TCR beta motif of seven or eight highly homologous amino acid variants appeared characteristic of blood from ankylosing spondylitis patients.

The clonotype was recovered from a male donor with ankylosing spondylitis. The chain couples TRBV24-1 to TRBJ1-1; matching of 5 bases hints at TRBD1 as the D gene. Sequenced material: blood, either unsorted or a sorted T cell fraction (not recorded which). The CDR3 corresponds to CATMTGQNTEAFF. The DNA sequence is TGTGCCACCATGACCGGACAGAACACTGAAGCTTTCTTT.